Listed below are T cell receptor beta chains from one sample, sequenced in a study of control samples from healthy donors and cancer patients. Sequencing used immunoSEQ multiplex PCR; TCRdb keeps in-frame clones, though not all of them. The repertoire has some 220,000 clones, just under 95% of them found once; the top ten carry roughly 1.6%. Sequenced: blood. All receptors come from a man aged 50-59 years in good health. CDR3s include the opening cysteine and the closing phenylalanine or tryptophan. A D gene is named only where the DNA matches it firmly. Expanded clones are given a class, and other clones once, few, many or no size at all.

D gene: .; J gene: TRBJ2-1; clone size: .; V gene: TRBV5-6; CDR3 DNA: TGTGCCAGCAGCTTAAACCCGGCGAGCTCCTACAATGAGCAGTTCTTC; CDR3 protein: CASSLNPASSYNEQFF
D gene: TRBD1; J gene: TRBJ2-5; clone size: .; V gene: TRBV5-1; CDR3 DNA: TGCGCCAGCAGCTCGCGGACAGGGGCGGTGGAGACCCAGTACTTC; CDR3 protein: CASSSRTGAVETQYF
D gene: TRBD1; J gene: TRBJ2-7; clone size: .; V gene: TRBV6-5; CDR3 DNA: TGTGCCAGCAGCATTGAGACAGGGAGCTCCTACGAGCAGTACTTC; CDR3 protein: CASSIETGSSYEQYF
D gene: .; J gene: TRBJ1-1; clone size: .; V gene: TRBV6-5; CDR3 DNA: TGTGCCTTTGGGTTGGGAGCGAACACTGAAGCTTTCTTT; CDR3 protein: CAFGLGANTEAFF
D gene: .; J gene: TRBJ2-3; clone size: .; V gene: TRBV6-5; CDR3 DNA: TGTGCCAGCAGTTACCAATTAAACAGTCGCACAGATACGCAGTATTTT; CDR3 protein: CASSYQLNSRTDTQYF
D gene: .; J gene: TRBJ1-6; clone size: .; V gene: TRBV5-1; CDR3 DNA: TGCGCCAGCAGCTTGGGGGGTCCGAATTCACCCCTCCACTTT; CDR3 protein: CASSLGGPNSPLHF
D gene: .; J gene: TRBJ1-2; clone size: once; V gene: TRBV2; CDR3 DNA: TGTGCCAGCAGTGAAGGGTGGAATGGCTACACCTTC; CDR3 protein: CASSEGWNGYTF
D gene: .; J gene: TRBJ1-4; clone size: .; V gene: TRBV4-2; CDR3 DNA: TGTGCCAGCAGCCTTTCTTCAGTATCTAATGAAAAACTGTTTTTT; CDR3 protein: CASSLSSVSNEKLFF
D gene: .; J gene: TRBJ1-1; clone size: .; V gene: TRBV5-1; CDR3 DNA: TGCGCCAGCAGCTTGGGGGGCCACCTGGAAGCTTTCTTT; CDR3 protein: CASSLGGHLEAFF
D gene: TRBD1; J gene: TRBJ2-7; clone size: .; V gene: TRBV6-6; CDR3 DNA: TGTGCCAGCAGTTTCTCCTCAGGGGGCGAGCAGTACTTC; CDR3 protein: CASSFSSGGEQYF
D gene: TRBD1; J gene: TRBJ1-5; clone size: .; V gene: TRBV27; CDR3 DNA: TGTGCCAGCAGTGATACAGGGGGCAATCAGCCCCAGCATTTT; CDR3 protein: CASSDTGGNQPQHF
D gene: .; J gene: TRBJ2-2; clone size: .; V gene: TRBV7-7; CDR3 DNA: TGTGCCAGCAGCCCCCATCTTTCCGGGGAGCTGTTTTTT; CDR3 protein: CASSPHLSGELFF
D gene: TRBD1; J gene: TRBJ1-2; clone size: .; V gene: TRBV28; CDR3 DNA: TGTGCCAGCAGCGGAACAGGGGGCGCTTACTATGGCTACACCTTC; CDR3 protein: CASSGTGGAYYGYTF
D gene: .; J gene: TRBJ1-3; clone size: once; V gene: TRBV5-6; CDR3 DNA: TGTGCCAGCACCAGGCGGACGGGCACCAGCTCTGGAAACACCATATATTTT; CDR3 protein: CASTRRTGTSSGNTIYF
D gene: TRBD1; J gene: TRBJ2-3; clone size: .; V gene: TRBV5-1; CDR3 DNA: TGCGCCAGCAGCTTAAACGGACAGGGAAGCACAGATACGCAGTATTTT; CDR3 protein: CASSLNGQGSTDTQYF
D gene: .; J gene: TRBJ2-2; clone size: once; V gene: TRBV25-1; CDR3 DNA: TGTGCCAGCAGTGGTACGAGAGCTCCAGACACCGGGGAGCTGTTTTTT; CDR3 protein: CASSGTRAPDTGELFF
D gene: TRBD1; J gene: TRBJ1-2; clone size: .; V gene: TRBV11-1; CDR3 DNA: TGTGCCAGCAGCTCGGGACAGGCCGTTGGTGGCTACACCTTC; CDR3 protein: CASSSGQAVGGYTF
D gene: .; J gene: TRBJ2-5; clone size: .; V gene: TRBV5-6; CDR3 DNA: TGTGCCAGCAGCTTGCAGGGGTTGGAGACCCAGTACTTC; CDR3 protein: CASSLQGLETQYF
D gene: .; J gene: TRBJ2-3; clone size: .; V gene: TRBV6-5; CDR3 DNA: TGTGCCAGCAGTTTGTCGTTTCTGGGGGCAGATACGCAGTATTTT; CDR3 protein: CASSLSFLGADTQYF
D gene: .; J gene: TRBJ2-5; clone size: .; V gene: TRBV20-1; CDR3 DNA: TGCAGTGCTAGTGGTTTTGGCAGACAAGAGACCCAGTACTTC; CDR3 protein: CSASGFGRQETQYF
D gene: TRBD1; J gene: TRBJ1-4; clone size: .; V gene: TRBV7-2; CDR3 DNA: TGTGCCAGCAGGAACATAGGGGGACAGGAAAAACTGTTTTTT; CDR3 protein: CASRNIGGQEKLFF
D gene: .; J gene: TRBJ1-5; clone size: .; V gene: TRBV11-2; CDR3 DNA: TGTGCCAGCAGTGCCGGCGGGAACAATCAGCCCCAGCATTTT; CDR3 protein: CASSAGGNNQPQHF
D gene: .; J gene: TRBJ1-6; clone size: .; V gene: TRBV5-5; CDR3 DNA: TGTGCCAGCACCTGGGGAGAAATCTCCTATAATTCACCCCTCCACTTT; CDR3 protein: CASTWGEISYNSPLHF
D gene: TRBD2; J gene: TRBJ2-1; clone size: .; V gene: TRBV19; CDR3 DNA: TGTGCCAGTAGTGGGGCTGAACTAGCGAAGAATGAGCAGTTCTTC; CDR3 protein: CASSGAELAKNEQFF
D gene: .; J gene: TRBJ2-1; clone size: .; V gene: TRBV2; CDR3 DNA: TGTGCCAGCAGTGAGTTGGTACTTAGGAATGAGCAGTTCTTC; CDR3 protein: CASSELVLRNEQFF
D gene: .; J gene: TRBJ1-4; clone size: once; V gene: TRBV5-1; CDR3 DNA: TGCGCCAGCAGCTTGCGACTCGCGGGGGAAAAACTGTTTTTT; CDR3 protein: CASSLRLAGEKLFF
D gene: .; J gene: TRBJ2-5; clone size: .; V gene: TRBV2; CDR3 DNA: TGTGCCAGCAGCCAGATCTTAGGGGTAGGAGAGACCCAGTACTTC; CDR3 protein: CASSQILGVGETQYF
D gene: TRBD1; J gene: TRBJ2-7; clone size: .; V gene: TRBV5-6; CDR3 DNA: TGTGCCAGCCATTCCTCGGGACAGTCCCGCTACGAGCAGTACTTC; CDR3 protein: CASHSSGQSRYEQYF
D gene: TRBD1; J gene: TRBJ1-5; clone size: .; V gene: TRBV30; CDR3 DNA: TGTGCCTGGAGTGTTGGGGGACAGTTCAATCAGCCCCAGCATTTT; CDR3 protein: CAWSVGGQFNQPQHF
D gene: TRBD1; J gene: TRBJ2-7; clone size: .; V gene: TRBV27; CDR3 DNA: TGTGCCAGCAGACCGGGACAGTTAACCTACGAGCAGTACTTC; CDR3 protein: CASRPGQLTYEQYF
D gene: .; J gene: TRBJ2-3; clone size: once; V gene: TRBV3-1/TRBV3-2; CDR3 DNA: TGTGCCAGCAGCCTCCGGGGACCCACCACAGATACGCAGTATTTT; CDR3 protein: CASSLRGPTTDTQYF
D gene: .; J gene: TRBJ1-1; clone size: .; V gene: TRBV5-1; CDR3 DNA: TGCGCCAGCAGCCCAGGCCGCGACACTGAAGCTTTCTTT; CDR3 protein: CASSPGRDTEAFF
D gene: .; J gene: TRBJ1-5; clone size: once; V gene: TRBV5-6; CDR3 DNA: TGTGCCAGCAGCTTCGGTCAAGTACAGCCGAATCAGCCCCAGCATTTT; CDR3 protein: CASSFGQVQPNQPQHF
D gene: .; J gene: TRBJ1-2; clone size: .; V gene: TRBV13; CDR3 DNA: TGTGCCAGCAGCTGGGGACCTGGCGGCTATGGCTACACCTTC; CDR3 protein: CASSWGPGGYGYTF
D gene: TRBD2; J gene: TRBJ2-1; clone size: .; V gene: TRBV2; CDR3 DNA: TGTGCCAGCAGTTGGACTAGCGGGGGGCACAATGAGCAGTTCTTC; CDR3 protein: CASSWTSGGHNEQFF
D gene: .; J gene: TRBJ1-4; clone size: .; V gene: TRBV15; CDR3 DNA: TGTGCCACCAGCAGAGATCTGCCGGGACTTGGTAATGAAAAACTGTTTTTT; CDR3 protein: CATSRDLPGLGNEKLFF
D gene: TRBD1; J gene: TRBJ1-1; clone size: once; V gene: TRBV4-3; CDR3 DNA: TGCGCCAGCAGCCAGGACAGGGGGCTTAGGACTGAAGCTTTCTTT; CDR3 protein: CASSQDRGLRTEAFF
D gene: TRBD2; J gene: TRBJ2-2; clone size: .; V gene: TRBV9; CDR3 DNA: TGTGCCAGCAGCTCTCCTCGGGGAGGGCCATTCGCCACCGGGGAGCTGTTTTTT; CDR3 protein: CASSSPRGGPFATGELFF
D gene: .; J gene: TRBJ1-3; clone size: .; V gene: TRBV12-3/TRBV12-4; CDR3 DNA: TGTGCCAGCAGTCCCACTACGGTCACCATATATTTT; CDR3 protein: CASSPTTVTIYF
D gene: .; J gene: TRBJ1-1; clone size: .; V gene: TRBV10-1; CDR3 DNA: TGCGCCAGCAGTGCCACGGTGAACACTGAAGCTTTCTTT; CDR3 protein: CASSATVNTEAFF
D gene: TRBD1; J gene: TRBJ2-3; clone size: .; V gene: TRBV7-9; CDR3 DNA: TGTGCCAGCAGCTTAGTTGAGGGGGCAGTTACGCAGTATTTT; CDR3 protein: CASSLVEGAVTQYF
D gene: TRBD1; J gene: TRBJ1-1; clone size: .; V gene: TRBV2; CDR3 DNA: TGTGCCAGCGCGACGGGAGGGGGCGGCGGCACTGAAGCTTTCTTT; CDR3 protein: CASATGGGGGTEAFF
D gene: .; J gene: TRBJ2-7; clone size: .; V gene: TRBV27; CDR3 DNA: TGTGCCAGCAGTTATTCCGGGAAAGGCTACGAGCAGTACTTC; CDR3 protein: CASSYSGKGYEQYF
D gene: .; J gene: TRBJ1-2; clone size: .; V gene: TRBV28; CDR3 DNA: TGTGCCAGCAGTACTCCCCGGCGGAGTGGCTACACCTTC; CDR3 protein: CASSTPRRSGYTF
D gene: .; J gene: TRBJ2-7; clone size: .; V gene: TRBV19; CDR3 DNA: TGTGCCAGTAGCCCTCCGGGACGGATCTCGTACGAGCAGTACTTC; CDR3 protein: CASSPPGRISYEQYF
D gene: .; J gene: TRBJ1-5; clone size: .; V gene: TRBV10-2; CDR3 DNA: TGCGCCAGCAGTGAGGCACAGGCTCAGCCCCAGCATTTT; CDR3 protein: CASSEAQAQPQHF
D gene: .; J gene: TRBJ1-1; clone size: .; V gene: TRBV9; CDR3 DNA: TGTGCCAGCAGCGCCCGGATGGGCGCTGAAGCTTTCTTT; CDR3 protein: CASSARMGAEAFF
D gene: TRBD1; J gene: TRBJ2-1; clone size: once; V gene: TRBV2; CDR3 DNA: TGTGCCAGCAGCGGACAGGGGTCCTACAATGAGCAGTTCTTC; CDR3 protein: CASSGQGSYNEQFF